This T cell receptor (beta chain) was sequenced in a study of blood T cell repertoires in COVID-19. Across the study: Some COVID-19 samples were acute and others convalescent; all came from the United States, Italy and Spain.

Original processing notes: Estimation of nucleated cell counts was performed using reference gene primer amplification. Sequenced by immunoSEQ multiplex PCR; TCRdb stores in-frame clones only, minus some. V and J calls and clone size are given by that table; D and trimming were obtained from the DNA. Among some 93,000 clones listed, about 88% were seen once. The CDR3 consists of 14 residues. V was shortened by 1 base and J by 4 bases, with 7 bases between the two germline ends. Germline CDR1 and CDR2: MDHEN and SYDVKM. This TCR came from a man aged 60 to 69 with acute or convalescent COVID-19. The rearrangement joins TRBV28 to TRBJ1-4; D gene ambiguous. Sequencing was carried out using peripheral blood. The CDR3 spells CASSLSRGNEKLFF. The CDR3 bases are TGTGCCAGCAGTTTATCACGGGGTAATGAAAAACTGTTTTTT.